This TCR beta chain derives from a study of shared clonotypes between healthy human individuals. Deep-level settings were used for running the assay. Each subset's genomic DNA was split evenly across several immunoSEQ plates. The method was immunoSEQ multiplex PCR; TCRdb's version includes in-frame clones alone and lacks a portion of them. Of 90,000 to 150,000 clones in the sample, 68% were seen once. The sequence derives from a woman aged 30 to 39 in good health. Sequencing was carried out using memory CD8+ T cells sorted from blood. Subset in this sample: CD45RO+ cells pooled with CCR7-negative TemRA cells.

The CDR3 DNA reads as TGTGCCGCCCTGCGGGAGTCAAACAATGAGCAGTTCTTC. It translates to CAALRESNNEQFF. The chain recombines TRBV10-3 with TRBJ2-1, with TRBD2 matching over 7 bases. Germline CDR1 is ENHRY and CDR2 is SYGVKD. The CDR3 sequence is 13 residues long. The trim removed 11 bases at V and 5 bases at J, leaving 9 bases unmatched.